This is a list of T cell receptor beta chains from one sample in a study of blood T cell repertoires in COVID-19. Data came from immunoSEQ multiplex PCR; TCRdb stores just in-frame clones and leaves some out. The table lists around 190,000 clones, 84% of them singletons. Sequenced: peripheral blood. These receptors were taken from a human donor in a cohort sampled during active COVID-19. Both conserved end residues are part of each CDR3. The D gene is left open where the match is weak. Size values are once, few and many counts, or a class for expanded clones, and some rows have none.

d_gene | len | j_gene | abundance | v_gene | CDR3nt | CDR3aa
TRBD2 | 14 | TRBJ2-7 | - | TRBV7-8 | TGTGCCAGCAGCTTTCTGGGACTAGCGTACGAGCAGTACTTC | CASSFLGLAYEQYF
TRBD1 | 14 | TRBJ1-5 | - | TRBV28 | TGTGCCACATCCGGGACAGCAGAAGATCAGCCCCAGCATTTT | CATSGTAEDQPQHF
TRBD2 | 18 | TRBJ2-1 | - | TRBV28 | TGTGCCAGCAACATCCTCCGTGGGGCGGGAGGGCCACCCAATGAGCAGTTCTTC | CASNILRGAGGPPNEQFF
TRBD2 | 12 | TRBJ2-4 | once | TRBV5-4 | TGTGCCAGCAGTCATATAGCGGGGTCCCCGATTTTC | CASSHIAGSPIF
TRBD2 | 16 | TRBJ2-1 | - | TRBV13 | TGTGCCAGCAGCTCCGTAGCGGGTGGCTCCTACAATGAGCAGTTCTTC | CASSSVAGGSYNEQFF
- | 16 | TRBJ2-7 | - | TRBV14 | TGTGCCAGCAGCCAAGATTGGGGGCGGCTTTCCTACGAGCAGTACTTC | CASSQDWGRLSYEQYF
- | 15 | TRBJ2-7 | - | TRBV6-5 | TGTGCCAGCAGCTTTACCGGGACACTCTCCTACGAGCAGTACTTC | CASSFTGTLSYEQYF
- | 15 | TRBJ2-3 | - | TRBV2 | TGTGCCAGCAGTGAAGGGACAGCAAGCACAGATACGCAGTATTTT | CASSEGTASTDTQYF
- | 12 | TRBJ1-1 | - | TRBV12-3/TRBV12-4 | TGTGCCGCCCGGGGGGGGAACACTGAAGCTTTCTTT | CAARGGNTEAFF
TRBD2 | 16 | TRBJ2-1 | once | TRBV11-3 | TGTGCCAGCAGCTGGAAGACTAGCGGAACCTACAATGAGCAGTTCTTC | CASSWKTSGTYNEQFF
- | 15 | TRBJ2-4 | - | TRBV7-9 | TGTGCCAGCAGCCTCGACAGTGGGGCCAAAAACATTCAGTACTTC | CASSLDSGAKNIQYF
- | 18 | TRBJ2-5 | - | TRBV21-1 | TGTGCCAGCAGCAAAGATCTTGGGCTAGCGGGACGGGGAGAGACCCAGTACTTC | CASSKDLGLAGRGETQYF
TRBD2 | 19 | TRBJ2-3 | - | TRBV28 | TGTGCCAGCAGGAGGCCCCCCTGGACTAGCGGGAGGAGTGCAGATACGCAGTATTTT | CASRRPPWTSGRSADTQYF
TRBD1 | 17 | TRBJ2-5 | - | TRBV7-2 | TGTGCCAGCAGCCAAGAGAGGGGGCGTCACCTGGAAGAGACCCAGTACTTC | CASSQERGRHLEETQYF
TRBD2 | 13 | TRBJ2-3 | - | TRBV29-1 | TGCAGCGGTAGAGCGGGAGGAACAGATACGCAGTATTTT | CSGRAGGTDTQYF
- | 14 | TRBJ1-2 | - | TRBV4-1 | TGCGCCAGCAGCCAAGGATCTGGGAGGTATGGCTACACCTTC | CASSQGSGRYGYTF
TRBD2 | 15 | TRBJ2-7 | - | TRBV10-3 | TGTGCCATCAGTGAGAGACTAGCCGACTATAGAGAGCAGTACTTC | CAISERLADYREQYF
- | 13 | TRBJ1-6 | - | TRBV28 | TGTGCCAGCAGTTTAGCAGGTTATTCACCCCTCCACTTT | CASSLAGYSPLHF
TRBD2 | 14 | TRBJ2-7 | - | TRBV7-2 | TGTGCCAGCAGCTTAGAACTAGCGGGAGGCGCCCTATACTTC | CASSLELAGGALYF
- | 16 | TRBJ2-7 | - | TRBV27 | TGTGCCAGCAGTTTAGGGGGCGTACAGAGCGGTTACGAGCAGTACTTC | CASSLGGVQSGYEQYF
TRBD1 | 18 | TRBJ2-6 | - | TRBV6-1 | TGTGCCAGCAGTGACAAGGGGGCGAACCGCTCTGGGGCCAACGTCCTGACTTTC | CASSDKGANRSGANVLTF
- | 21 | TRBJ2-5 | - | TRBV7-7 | TGTGCTAGCAGCTTAGGGCGGGTGGGAGCCGCATCAAAGGGTGTCCAAGAGACCCAGTACTTC | CASSLGRVGAASKGVQETQYF
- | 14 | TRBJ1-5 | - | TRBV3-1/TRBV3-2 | TGTGCCAGCAGCCAAGGGGCCCTAAATCAGCCCCAGCATTTT | CASSQGALNQPQHF
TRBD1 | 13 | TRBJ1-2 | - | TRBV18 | TGTGCCAGCTCGTCTGGACAGGAGTATGGCTACACCTTC | CASSSGQEYGYTF
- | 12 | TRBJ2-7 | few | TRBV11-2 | TGTGCCAGCAGCTCACAGTCTTACGAGCAGTACTTC | CASSSQSYEQYF
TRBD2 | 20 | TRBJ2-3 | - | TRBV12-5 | TGTGCTAGTGGTTTGTACTATCTAGCGGGAGGGCTGCAAGGCACAGATACGCAGTATTTT | CASGLYYLAGGLQGTDTQYF
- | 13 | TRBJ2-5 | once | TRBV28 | TGTGCCAGCAGTGCGGGCCTCCAAGAGACCCAGTACTTC | CASSAGLQETQYF
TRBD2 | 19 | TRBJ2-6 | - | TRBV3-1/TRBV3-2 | TGTGCCAGCAGCCAAGATGCGGCTAGCGGGAGGGTCGGGGCCAACGTCCTGACTTTC | CASSQDAASGRVGANVLTF
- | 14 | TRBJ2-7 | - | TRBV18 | TGTGCCAGCTCACCACCCGCCGGCTCCTACGAGCAGTACTTC | CASSPPAGSYEQYF
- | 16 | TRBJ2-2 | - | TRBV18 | TGTGCCAGCTACCCGCGGACGGGAGAGAACACCGGGGAGCTGTTTTTT | CASYPRTGENTGELFF
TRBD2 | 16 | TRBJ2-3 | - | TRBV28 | TGTGCCAGCAGTTTTCTGAGGACTAGCGGCACAGATACGCAGTATTTT | CASSFLRTSGTDTQYF
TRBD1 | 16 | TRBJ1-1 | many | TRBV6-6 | TGTGCCAGCAGTACCCAGGGACAGGGAAGGAGCACTGAAGCTTTCTTT | CASSTQGQGRSTEAFF
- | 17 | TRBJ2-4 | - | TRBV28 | TGTGCCAGCAGTTTCACCTCCACTAACTTGGGCAAAAACATTCAGTACTTC | CASSFTSTNLGKNIQYF
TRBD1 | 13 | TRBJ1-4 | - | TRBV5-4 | TGTGCCAGCTCGACAGGGAATGGCGAAAAACTGTTTTTT | CASSTGNGEKLFF
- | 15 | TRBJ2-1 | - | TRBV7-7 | TGTGCCAGCAGCTTAACCCAGGGCTCGGTCAATGAGCAGTTCTTC | CASSLTQGSVNEQFF
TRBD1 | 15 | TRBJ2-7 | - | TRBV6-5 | TGTGCCAGCAGTACCCCACCGGGACAGGGCTACGAGCAGTACTTC | CASSTPPGQGYEQYF